The clone carrying this T cell receptor beta chain appeared a few times. Its specificity is unknown. The data are from a study of molecular identifiers for immune sequencing clone quantification. The study's findings and limits: Jurkat TCR RNA from one cell was spiked into approximately 930,000 naive cells, and it was reportedly detectable there. Highly expanded clones may be undercounted when identical TCR molecules share barcodes. Over 97% of effector molecules, but under 1% in naive cells, were held by clones with more than 20 RNA copies.

The ends were cut back, 4 bases at V and 3 bases at J, with 14 bases in the middle. The germline V gene has CDR1 SGHNT and CDR2 YYREEE (reference sequence). The CDR3 runs 15 residues. Previously described methods and listed TCR primers were employed for the bulk TCR libraries. TCRdb independently ran MiXCR on the PCR reads; one entry per CDR3 protein. The top ten clones hold about 0.84% of a sample with approximately 630,000 distinct CDR3 sequences, roughly 23% of them seen once. Sequencing used naive CD8+ T cells from blood, with Jurkat cell RNA spiked in. Subset in this sample: FACS-sorted CD8+CD4-CCR7+CD45RA+ naive T cells. The source of this sequence is a human donor in good health. Some libraries in this study had Jurkat cell RNA spiked in. The V gene is TRBV5-4, the J gene TRBJ2-1, with TRBD2 as a possible D gene (6 bases). The CDR3 DNA follows: TGTGCCAGCAGCCGAGTGGCGGGAAACTACAATGAGCAGTTCTTC. Protein: CASSRVAGNYNEQFF.